This T cell receptor (beta chain) was sequenced in a study of blood T cell repertoires in COVID-19 (dated by TCRdb to about 2020). Concerning the study at large: The collaborator samples originated in the United States, Italy and Spain and spanned the acute and convalescent phases of COVID-19. A de-identified subject ID, COVID-19 status, age in years and sex were almost always included in the sample metadata. The repertoires were released in a freely available public database meant as a resource for research on the immune response to SARS-CoV-2. Samples were obtained from the ongoing ImmuneRACE study (first 160 participants) and from 1,254 subjects provided by 6 global collaborators. Where available, HLA class I and class II types were obtained from metadata supplied by the sample provider rather than from assay-based typing. The prospective study material was composed of cDNA or gDNA derived from T cells, B-cell-depleted T cells, or PBMCs. Deeply sampled blood TCRbeta repertoires from subjects exposed to, actively infected with, or recovered from COVID-19 were included in the dataset.

Regarding this clone: This receptor's antigen is unknown. The sample holds no much larger clone one base away, and base qualities are not on file.

Here is what the overall study found, with its caveats: The quantity of clinical and demographic metadata differed by source and by participant and was supplied without curation.

TCRbeta CDR3 regions were amplified from genomic DNA by means of the immunoSEQ Assay, a bias-controlled multiplex PCR. The study's own analysis went as follows. The number of nucleated cells in each sample was estimated from the amplification of reference gene primers within the assay. To quantify the absolute abundance of each unique TCRbeta CDR3 rearrangement, sequence reads were collapsed and filtered. For each sample, productive Simpson clonality was calculated by taking the square root of Simpson's diversity index across productive rearrangements. As stored in TCRdb, this immuneACCESS dataset retains in-frame rearrangements with V and J assigned. A fraction of the clones does not appear; measured against another copy, unresolved V genes explain less than half of the discrepancy, and the remainder lacks a known reason. That table gives V, J and clone size, and the DNA gave D and trimming. Recorded for this sample are 310,000 or so clones; 87% of them occurred a single time. The ten largest account for approximately 5.3% of the sample.

CDR1 is given as KGHSH and CDR2 as LQKENI, both from the germline V gene. The CDR3 measures 14 amino acids from cysteine to phenylalanine. CDR3 DNA is the only sequence kept; it has 42 bases, read in frame from the first base. Trimming costs V 2 bases and J 6 bases, and their ends lie 13 bases apart. Enrolling through a virtual design, the prospective study's participants ranged in age from about 18 to 89 years and lived across roughly 23 United States geographic areas. In the prospective study, participants were assigned to cohorts based on the clinical history participants reported in a screening survey and a study questionnaire. For ImmuneRACE Cohort 3, a participant was defined as recovered based on two consecutive negative NP/OP PCR tests, clearance by a healthcare professional, or resolution of symptoms. In the prospective study, whole blood, serum and a nasopharyngeal or oropharyngeal swab were collected from each participant by mobile phlebotomists. Over a 2-month period, participants in the prospective study had the option of providing additional blood draws and questionnaires. Before DNA extraction, blood samples from the prospective study were shipped at room temperature or frozen.

The receptor's source is a woman under 40 who had recovered from COVID-19. Recombination joined TRBV18 with TRBJ1-2, with no confidently assigned D gene. Sample: PBMCs or T cells enriched from blood (not recorded which). The DNA sequence is TGTGCCAGCTCACCAACGCAGGCCGACCATGGCTACACCTTC. It translates as CASSPTQADHGYTF.